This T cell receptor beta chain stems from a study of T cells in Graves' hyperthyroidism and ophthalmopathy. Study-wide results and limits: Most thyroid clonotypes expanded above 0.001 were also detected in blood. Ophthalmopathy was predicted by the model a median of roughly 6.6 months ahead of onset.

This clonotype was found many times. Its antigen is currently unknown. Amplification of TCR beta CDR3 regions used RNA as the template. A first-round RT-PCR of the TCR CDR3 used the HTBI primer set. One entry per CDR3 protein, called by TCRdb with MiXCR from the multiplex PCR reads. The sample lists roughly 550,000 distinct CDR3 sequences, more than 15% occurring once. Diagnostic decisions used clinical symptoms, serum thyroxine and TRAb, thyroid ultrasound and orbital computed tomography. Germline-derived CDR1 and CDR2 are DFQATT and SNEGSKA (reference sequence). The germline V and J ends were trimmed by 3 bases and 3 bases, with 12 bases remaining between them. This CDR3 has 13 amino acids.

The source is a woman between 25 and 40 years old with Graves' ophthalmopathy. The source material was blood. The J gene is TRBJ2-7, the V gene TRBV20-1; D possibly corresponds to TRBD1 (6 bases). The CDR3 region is CSARQGMHYEQYF. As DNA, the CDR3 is TGCAGTGCTAGGCAGGGGATGCACTACGAGCAGTACTTC.